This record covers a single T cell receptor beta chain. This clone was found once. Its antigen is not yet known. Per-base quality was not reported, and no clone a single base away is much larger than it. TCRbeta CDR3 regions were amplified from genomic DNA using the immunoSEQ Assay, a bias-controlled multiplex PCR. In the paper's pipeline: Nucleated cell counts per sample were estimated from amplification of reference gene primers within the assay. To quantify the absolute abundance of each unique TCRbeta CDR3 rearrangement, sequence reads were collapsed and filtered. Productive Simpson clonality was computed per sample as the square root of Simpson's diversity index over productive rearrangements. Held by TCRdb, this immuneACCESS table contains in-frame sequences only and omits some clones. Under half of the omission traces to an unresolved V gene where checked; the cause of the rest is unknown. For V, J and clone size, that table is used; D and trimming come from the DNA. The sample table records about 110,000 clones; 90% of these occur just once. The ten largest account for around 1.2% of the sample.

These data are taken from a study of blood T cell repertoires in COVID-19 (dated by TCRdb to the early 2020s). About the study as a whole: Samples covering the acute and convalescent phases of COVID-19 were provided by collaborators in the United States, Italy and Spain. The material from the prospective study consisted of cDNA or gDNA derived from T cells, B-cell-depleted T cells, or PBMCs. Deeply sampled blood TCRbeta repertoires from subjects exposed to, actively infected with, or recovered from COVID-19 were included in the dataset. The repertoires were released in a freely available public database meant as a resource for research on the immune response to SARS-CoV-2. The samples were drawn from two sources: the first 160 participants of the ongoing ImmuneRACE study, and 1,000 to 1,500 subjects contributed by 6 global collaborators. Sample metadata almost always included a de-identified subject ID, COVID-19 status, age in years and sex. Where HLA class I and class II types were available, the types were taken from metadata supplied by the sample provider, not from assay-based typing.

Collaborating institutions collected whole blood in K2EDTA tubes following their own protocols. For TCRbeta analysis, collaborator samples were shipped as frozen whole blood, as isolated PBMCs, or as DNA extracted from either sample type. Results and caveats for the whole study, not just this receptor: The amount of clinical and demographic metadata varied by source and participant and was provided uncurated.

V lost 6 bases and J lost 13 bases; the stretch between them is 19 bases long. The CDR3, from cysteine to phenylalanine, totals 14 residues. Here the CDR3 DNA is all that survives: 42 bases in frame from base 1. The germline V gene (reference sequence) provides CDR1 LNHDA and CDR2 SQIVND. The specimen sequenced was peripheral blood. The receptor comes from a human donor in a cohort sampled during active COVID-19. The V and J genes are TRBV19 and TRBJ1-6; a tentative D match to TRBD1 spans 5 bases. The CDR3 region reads CASSIDFAGFPLHF. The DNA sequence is TGTGCCAGTAGCATTGATTTCGCAGGGTTTCCCCTCCACTTT.